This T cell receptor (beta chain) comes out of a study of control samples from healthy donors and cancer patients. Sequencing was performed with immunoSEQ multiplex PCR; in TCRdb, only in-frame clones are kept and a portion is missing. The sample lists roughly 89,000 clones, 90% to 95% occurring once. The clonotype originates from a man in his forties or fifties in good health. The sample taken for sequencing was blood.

The CDR3 nucleotides read TGTGCCACCTACCGTGGAAACACCATATATTTT. It encodes CATYRGNTIYF. The V gene is TRBV10-3, the J gene TRBJ1-3; no firm D call. Germline-derived CDR1 and CDR2 are ENHRY and SYGVKD. The CDR3 totals 11 residues. V shed 10 bases and J shed 3 bases, with 7 bases lying between them.